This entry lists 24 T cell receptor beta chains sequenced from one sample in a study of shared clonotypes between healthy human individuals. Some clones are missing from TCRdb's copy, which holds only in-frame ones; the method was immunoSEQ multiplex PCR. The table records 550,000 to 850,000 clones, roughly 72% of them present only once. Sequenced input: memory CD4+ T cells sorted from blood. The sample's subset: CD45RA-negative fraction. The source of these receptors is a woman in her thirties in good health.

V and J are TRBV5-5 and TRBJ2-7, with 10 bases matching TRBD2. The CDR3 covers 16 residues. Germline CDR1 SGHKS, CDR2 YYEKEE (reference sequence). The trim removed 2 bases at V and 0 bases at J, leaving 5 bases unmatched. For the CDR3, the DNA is TGTGCCAGCAGCTTTAGCGGGAGGCTGGGCTCCTACGAGCAGTACTTC. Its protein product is CASSFSGRLGSYEQYF.

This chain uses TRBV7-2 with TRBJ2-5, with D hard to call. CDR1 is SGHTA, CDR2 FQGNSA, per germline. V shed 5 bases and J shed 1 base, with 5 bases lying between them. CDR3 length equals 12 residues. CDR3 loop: CASSPPQETQYF. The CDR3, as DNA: TGTGCCAGCAGCCCGCCCCAAGAGACCCAGTACTTC. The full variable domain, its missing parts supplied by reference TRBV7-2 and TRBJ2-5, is GAGVSQSPSNKVTEKGKDVELRCDPISGHTALYWYRQSLGQGLEFLIYFQGNSAPDKSGLPSDRFSAERTGGSVSTLTIQRTQQEDSAVYLCASSPPQETQYFGPGTRLLVL.

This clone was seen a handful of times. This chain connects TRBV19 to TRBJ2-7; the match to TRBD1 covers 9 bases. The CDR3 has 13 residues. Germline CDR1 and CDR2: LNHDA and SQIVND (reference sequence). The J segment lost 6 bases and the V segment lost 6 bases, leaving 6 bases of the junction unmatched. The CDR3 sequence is CASSGQGRGEQYF. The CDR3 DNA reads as TGTGCCAGTAGCGGACAGGGGCGGGGCGAGCAGTACTTC.

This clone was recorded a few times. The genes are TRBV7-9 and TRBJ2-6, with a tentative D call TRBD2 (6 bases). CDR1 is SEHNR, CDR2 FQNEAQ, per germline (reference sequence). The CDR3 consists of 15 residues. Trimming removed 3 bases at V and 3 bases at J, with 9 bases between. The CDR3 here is CASSFGGGGANVLTF. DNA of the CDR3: TGTGCCAGCAGCTTCGGGGGAGGTGGGGCCAACGTCCTGACTTTC.

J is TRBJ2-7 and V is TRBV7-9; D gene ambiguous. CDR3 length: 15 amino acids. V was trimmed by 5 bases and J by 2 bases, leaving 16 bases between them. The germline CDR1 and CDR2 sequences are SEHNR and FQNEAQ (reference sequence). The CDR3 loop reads CASSPRRPNPYEQYF. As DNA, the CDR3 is TGTGCCAGCAGCCCTCGACGGCCCAACCCCTACGAGCAGTACTTC.

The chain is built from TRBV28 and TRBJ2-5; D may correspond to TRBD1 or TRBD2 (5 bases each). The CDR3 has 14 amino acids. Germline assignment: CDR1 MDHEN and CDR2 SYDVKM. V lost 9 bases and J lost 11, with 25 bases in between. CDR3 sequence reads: CASKETGTDRRQYF. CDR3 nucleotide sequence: TGTGCCAGTAAAGAAACCGGGACGGACCGTCGGCAGTACTTC.

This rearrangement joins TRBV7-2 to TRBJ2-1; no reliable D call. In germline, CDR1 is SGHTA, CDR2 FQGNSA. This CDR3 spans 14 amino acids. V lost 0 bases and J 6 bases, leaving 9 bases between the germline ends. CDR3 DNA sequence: TGTGCCAGCAGCTTAGCGGTTTCTACCAATGAGCAGTTCTTC. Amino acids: CASSLAVSTNEQFF.

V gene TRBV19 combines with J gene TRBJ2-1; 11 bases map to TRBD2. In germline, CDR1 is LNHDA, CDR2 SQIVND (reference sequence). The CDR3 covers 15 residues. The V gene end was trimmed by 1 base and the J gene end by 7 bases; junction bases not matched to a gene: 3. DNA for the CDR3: TGTGCCAGTAGTATAGTAGCGGGAGGGTTAAATGAGCAGTTCTTC. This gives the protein CASSIVAGGLNEQFF.

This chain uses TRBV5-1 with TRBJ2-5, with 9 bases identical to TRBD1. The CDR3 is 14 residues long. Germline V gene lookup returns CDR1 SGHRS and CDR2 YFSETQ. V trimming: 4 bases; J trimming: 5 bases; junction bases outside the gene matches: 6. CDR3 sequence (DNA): TGCGCCAGCAGCGCGGGGACAGGGTTGGAGACCCAGTACTTC. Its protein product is CASSAGTGLETQYF.

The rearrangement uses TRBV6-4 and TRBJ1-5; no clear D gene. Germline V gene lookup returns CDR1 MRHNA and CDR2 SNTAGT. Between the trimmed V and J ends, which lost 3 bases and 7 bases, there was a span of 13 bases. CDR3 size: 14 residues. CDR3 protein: CASSEEAFRQPQHF. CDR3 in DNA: TGTGCCAGCAGTGAGGAGGCGTTTCGCCAGCCCCAGCATTTT.

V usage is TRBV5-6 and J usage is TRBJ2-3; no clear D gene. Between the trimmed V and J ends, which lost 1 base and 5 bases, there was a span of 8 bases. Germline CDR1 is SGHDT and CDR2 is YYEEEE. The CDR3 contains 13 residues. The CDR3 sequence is CASSLRVGDTQYF. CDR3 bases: TGTGCCAGCAGCTTGCGAGTCGGAGATACGCAGTATTTT.

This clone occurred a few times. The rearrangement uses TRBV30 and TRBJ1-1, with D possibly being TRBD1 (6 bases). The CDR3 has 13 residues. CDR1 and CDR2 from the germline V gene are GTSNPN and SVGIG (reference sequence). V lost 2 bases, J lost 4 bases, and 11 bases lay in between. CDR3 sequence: CAWSTGGRTEAFF. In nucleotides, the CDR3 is TGTGCCTGGAGTACCGGGGGGCGCACTGAAGCTTTCTTT.

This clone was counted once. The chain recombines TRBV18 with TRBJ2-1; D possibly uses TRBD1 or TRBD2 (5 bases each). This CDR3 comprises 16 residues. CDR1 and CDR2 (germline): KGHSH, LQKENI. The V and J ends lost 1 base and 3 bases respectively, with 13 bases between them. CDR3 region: CASSPLGQGDYNEQFF. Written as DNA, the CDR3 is TGTGCCAGCTCACCACTGGGGCAGGGAGACTACAATGAGCAGTTCTTC.

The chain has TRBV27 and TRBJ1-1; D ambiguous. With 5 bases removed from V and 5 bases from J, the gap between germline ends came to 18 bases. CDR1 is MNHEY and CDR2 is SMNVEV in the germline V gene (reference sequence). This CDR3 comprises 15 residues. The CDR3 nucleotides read TGTGCCAGCAGTGCCCCCGGACTAGAAAGGACTGAAGCTTTCTTT. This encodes CASSAPGLERTEAFF.

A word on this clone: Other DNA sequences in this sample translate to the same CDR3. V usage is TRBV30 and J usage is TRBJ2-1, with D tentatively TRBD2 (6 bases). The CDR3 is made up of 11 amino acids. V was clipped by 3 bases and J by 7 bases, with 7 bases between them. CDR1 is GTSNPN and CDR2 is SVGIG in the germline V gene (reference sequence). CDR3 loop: CAWRAGNEQFF. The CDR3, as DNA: TGTGCCTGGAGGGCGGGGAATGAGCAGTTCTTC.

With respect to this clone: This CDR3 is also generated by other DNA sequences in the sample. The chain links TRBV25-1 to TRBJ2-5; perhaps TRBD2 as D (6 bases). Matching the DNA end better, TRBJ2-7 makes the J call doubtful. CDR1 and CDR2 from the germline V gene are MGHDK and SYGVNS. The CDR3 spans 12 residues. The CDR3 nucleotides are TGTGCCAGCAGTCGGGGGAGCTACGAGCAGTACTTC. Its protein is CASSRGSYEQYF.

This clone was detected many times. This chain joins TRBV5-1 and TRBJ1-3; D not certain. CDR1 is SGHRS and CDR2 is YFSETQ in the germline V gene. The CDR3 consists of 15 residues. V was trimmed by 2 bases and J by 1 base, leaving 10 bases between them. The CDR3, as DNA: TGCGCCAGCAGCTTATCAGCGCAATCTGGAAACACCATATATTTT. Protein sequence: CASSLSAQSGNTIYF.

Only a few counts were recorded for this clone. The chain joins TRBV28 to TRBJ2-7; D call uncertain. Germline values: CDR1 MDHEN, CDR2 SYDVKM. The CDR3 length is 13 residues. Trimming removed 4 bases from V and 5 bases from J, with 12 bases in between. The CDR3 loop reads CASSSTVLNEQYF. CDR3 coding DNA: TGTGCCAGCAGTTCGACGGTCCTGAACGAGCAGTACTTC.

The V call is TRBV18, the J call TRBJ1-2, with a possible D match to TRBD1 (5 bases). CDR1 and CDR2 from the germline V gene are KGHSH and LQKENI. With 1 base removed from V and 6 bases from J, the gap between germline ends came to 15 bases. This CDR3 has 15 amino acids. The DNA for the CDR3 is TGTGCCAGCTCACCACAGAAGGGGACTGTCGATGGCTACACCTTC. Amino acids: CASSPQKGTVDGYTF.

CDR3: CASTSVQDRRDGYTF. The CDR3 DNA sequence: TGTGCCAGTACCTCGGTCCAGGACAGGAGGGATGGCTACACCTTC. V is TRBV19 and J is TRBJ1-2; 7 positions match TRBD1. The germline V gene encodes CDR1 LNHDA and CDR2 SQIVND (reference sequence). This CDR3 comprises 15 residues. Trimming removed 7 bases from V and 6 bases from J; junction bases left unmatched: 14.

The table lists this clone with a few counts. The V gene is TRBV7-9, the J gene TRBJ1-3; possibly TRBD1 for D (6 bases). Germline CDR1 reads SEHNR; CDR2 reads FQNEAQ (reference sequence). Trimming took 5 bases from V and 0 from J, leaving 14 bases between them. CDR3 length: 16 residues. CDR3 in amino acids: CASSLRQESSGNTIYF. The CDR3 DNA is TGTGCCAGCAGCCTCCGACAGGAGAGCTCTGGAAACACCATATATTTT.

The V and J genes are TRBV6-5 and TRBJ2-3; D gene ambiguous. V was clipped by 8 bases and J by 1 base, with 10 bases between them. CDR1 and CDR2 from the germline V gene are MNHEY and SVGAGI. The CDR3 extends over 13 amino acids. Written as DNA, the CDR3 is TGTGCCAGCCTAAGGCAACGCACAGATACGCAGTATTTT. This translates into CASLRQRTDTQYF.

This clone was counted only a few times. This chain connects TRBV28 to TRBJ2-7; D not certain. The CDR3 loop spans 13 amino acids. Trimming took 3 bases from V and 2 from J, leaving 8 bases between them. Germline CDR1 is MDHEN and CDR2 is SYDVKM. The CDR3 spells CASSLRQPYEQYF. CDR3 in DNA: TGTGCCAGCAGTTTGCGGCAGCCCTACGAGCAGTACTTC.

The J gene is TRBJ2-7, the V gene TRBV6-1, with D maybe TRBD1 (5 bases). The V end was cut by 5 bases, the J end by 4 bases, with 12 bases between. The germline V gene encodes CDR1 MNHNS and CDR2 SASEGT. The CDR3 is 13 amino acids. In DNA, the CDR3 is TGTGCCAGCAGTCGTGGGGCAGGGTACGAGCAGTACTTC. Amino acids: CASSRGAGYEQYF.